Each of the 8 T cell receptor beta chains below was sequenced from the same sample in a study of Graves' ophthalmopathy and Graves' hyperthyroidism. The authors amplified TCR beta CDR3 regions from RNA transcripts. Second-round multiplex PCR came after a first-round RT-PCR that employed HTBI primers. In TCRdb, the multiplex PCR reads were re-called with MiXCR into one record per CDR3 protein. This sample yields around 590,000 distinct CDR3 sequences, of which about two fifths are seen a single time; around 4.6% belongs to the top ten. What was sequenced was peripheral blood or thyroid tissue (not recorded which). All receptors derive from an adult man with Graves' hyperthyroidism.

This clonotype was detected many times. The chain combines TRBV4-1 with TRBJ2-7, with TRBD1 matching over 8 bases. Looked up from germline, CDR1 is MGHRA and CDR2 is YSYEKL. CDR3 length equals 14 residues. Losses at the gene ends were 4 bases for V and 4 bases for J; bases not matched to a gene: 6. CDR3 region: CASSRVGQGYEQYF. Here the CDR3 DNA reads TGCGCCAGCAGCCGCGTTGGACAGGGATACGAGCAGTACTTC.

This chain uses TRBV20-1 with TRBJ2-2, with D maybe TRBD2 (6 bases). V was cut by 0 bases and J by 5 bases, with 16 bases left in between. The CDR3 length is 16 residues. Germline CDR1 and CDR2: DFQATT and SNEGSKA (reference sequence). CDR3 DNA sequence: TGCAGTGCTAGAGATTTGGCGGGAAGGAGAACCGGGGAGCTGTTTTTT. It yields the protein CSARDLAGRRTGELFF.

With respect to this clonotype: Since a much larger clone is just one base distant, this may be a read error. The rearrangement links TRBV10-3 to TRBJ1-1; the D is unclear. The V gene's germline CDR1 is ENHRY and CDR2 SYGVKD. The length of the CDR3 is 12 residues. Trimming stripped 1 base from V and 3 bases from J, with 3 bases between. The CDR3 protein is CAISELDTEAFF. The CDR3 region has the DNA TGTGCCATCAGTGAGTTGGACACTGAAGCTTTCTTT.

The chain joins TRBV20-1 to TRBJ1-1; D is possibly TRBD1 (5 bases). V was shortened by 3 bases and J by 4 bases, with 12 bases between the two germline ends. Germline values: CDR1 DFQATT, CDR2 SNEGSKA (reference sequence). The CDR3 has 13 amino acids. CDR3 protein: CSARGGEGTEAFF. In nucleotides, the CDR3 is TGCAGTGCTAGGGGGGGGGAGGGCACTGAAGCTTTCTTT.

Ten or more counts support this clonotype. CDR3 residues: CASSRTGSGANVLTF. The CDR3 nucleotides are TGTGCCAGCAGCCGCACAGGGTCTGGGGCCAACGTCCTGACTTTC. The chain has TRBV12-3 or TRBV12-4 and TRBJ2-6, with D possibly being TRBD1 (6 bases). The CDR3 spans 15 residues. The V and J ends lost 6 bases and 1 base respectively, with 10 bases between them.

In its sample, this clonotype was seen many times. The rearrangement joins TRBV25-1 to TRBJ2-3; D gene uncertain. The CDR3 runs to 11 residues. Trimming removed 5 bases at V and 6 bases at J, with 6 bases between. Per germline, CDR1 MGHDK and CDR2 SYGVNS. The CDR3 reads CASSITDTQYF. DNA of the CDR3: TGTGCCAGCAGTATAACGGATACGCAGTATTTT.

Only a few counts were recorded for this clonotype. The rearrangement joins TRBV13 to TRBJ2-5; D remains unclear. The CDR3 sequence is 15 residues long. Germline V gene lookup returns CDR1 PRHDT and CDR2 FYEKMQ (reference sequence). With 3 bases removed from V and 6 bases from J, the gap between germline ends came to 17 bases. The CDR3 protein is CASSFRDSLVKTQYF. In DNA, the CDR3 is TGTGCCAGCAGCTTCCGAGACTCCCTTGTAAAGACCCAGTACTTC.

This clonotype was recorded at least ten times. This chain uses TRBV7-3 with TRBJ2-5, with D possibly called TRBD1 or TRBD2 (5 bases each). V was cut by 2 bases and J by 4 bases, with 8 bases left in between. Germline V gives CDR1 SGHTA, CDR2 FQGTGA. This CDR3 is built from 13 residues. The CDR3 DNA sequence: TGTGCCAGCAGCTTAGGGACCGCAGAGACCCAGTACTTC. Its protein is CASSLGTAETQYF.